This T cell receptor beta chain was documented in a study of blood T cell repertoires in COVID-19 (dated by TCRdb to about 2020). Some background on the complete study: Samples from collaborators originated in the United States, Italy and Spain and spanned both the acute and convalescent phases of COVID-19. HLA class I and class II types, where available, came from metadata supplied by the sample provider rather than from assay-based typing. Sample metadata almost always included a de-identified subject ID, COVID-19 status, age in years and sex. Samples came from the ongoing ImmuneRACE study (first 160 participants) plus 1,254 subjects from 6 global collaborators. The repertoires were released in a freely available public database meant as a resource for research on the immune response to SARS-CoV-2. The prospective study material was composed of cDNA or gDNA derived from T cells, B-cell-depleted T cells, or PBMCs. Subjects who had been exposed to COVID-19, were actively infected with it, or had recovered from it provided the deeply sampled blood TCRbeta repertoires that made up the dataset.

TCRbeta CDR3 regions were amplified from genomic DNA using the immunoSEQ Assay, a bias-controlled multiplex PCR. The published analysis was carried out like this. The number of nucleated cells in each sample was estimated by amplification of reference gene primers within the assay. To quantify the absolute abundance of each unique TCRbeta CDR3 rearrangement, sequence reads were collapsed and filtered. For each sample, productive Simpson clonality was calculated as the square root of Simpson's diversity index over productive rearrangements. TCRdb holds this immuneACCESS table with in-frame rearrangements only. Some clones are missing; in checked studies, unresolved V genes explain under half, and the rest has no known cause. Clonal size and the V and J genes are those of that table, whereas D and trimming came from the DNA. Within this sample are about 94,000 clones, with about 83% of them counted one time only. More than 6% of the sample comes from the top ten.

One collaborating source in Seattle enrolled patients while the patients were actively infected and followed the patients over time throughout the course of disease. Whole blood was collected in K2EDTA tubes by collaborating institutions according to the institutions' own protocols. Collaborator samples were shipped for TCRbeta analysis as frozen whole blood, isolated PBMCs, or DNA extracted from either sample type. The CDR3 contains 18 residues, cysteine and phenylalanine counted. The sequence is cut down to CDR3 DNA, 54 bases in frame from base 1. Relative to germline, V is 0 bases shorter and J is 0 bases shorter, with 12 bases between their ends. Per the germline V gene, LGHNA is the CDR1 and YSLEER is the CDR2. As to this clone: What antigen it recognizes has not been identified. Qualities for individual bases were not recorded, and no much larger clone is one base off.

What the research found in general, with its limitations: The quantity of clinical and demographic metadata differed by source and by participant and was supplied without curation.

The TCR sequence derives from a man aged 70-80 years with COVID-19, enrolled during active disease. The sequencing input was peripheral blood. The chain links TRBV4-3 with TRBJ1-6; perhaps TRBD1 is the D gene, with 5 bases matching. The nucleotide sequence is given as TGCGCCAGCAGCCAAGATCGGGGGAGGAGCTCCTATAATTCACCCCTCCACTTT. Its amino acids are CASSQDRGRSSYNSPLHF.